This T cell receptor (beta chain) was observed in a study of shared clonotypes between healthy human individuals. About this clone: The same CDR3 arises from other DNA sequences in this sample as well.

Donors, healthy HIV-negative adults, lacked recent acute infections or vaccinations. Every donor was a Caucasian adult from Nashville, Tennessee. Produced via immunoSEQ multiplex PCR; TCRdb's table is partial and in-frame only. The sample contains around 750,000 clones, around 72% of which appear only once. Germline CDR1 reads MNHNS; CDR2 reads SASEGT. The CDR3 is 13 amino acids. Between the trimmed V and J ends, which lost 1 base and 8 bases, there was a span of 11 bases. The source is a woman in her thirties in good health. V usage is TRBV6-1 and J usage is TRBJ1-2; D possibly corresponds to TRBD1 (5 bases). Material for sequencing was memory CD4+ T cells sorted from blood. The subset: CD45RA-negative fraction. The CDR3 spells CASSEGWDEGYTF. CDR3 coding DNA: TGTGCCAGCAGTGAAGGGTGGGACGAAGGCTACACCTTC.